This record concerns one T cell receptor beta chain sequence. The antigen is undetermined. This sample is drawn from a study of identical twins. Notes on the study in general: It was out-of-frame TCR alpha sharing in monozygotic twins that models underestimated. The degree of excess twin sharing was weaker in beta out-of-frame sequences.

One entry per CDR3 protein results from TCRdb running MiXCR on the 5' RACE reads. The sample records about 530,000 distinct CDR3 sequences, approximately 20% being singletons. The sample was also linked to a second study, of yellow fever vaccine responses in identical twins.

Sequencing was done on a sample of CD4+ T cells sorted from blood. This receptor was identified in a young woman in good health.

CDR3 sequence (DNA): TGTGCCACCAGTGACCCCGGACTAGGTATCGGGGAGCTGTTTTTT. Translated, it gives CATSDPGLGIGELFF. This rearrangement joins TRBV24-1 to TRBJ2-2, with 7 bases fitting TRBD2. The CDR3 loop spans 15 amino acids. Germline CDR1 and CDR2: KGHDR and SFDVKD. V trimming: 4 bases; J trimming: 7 bases; junction bases outside the gene matches: 8.